This T cell receptor (beta chain) emerged from a study of shared clonotypes between healthy human individuals. Trimming took 5 bases from V and 6 from J; bases not matched to a gene: 9. CDR3 length equals 15 residues. Germline V gene sequence: CDR1 SGDLS, CDR2 YYNGEE. It was across several immunoSEQ plates that each subset's genomic DNA was evenly split. Each sorted subset replicate got 200 ng genomic DNA, roughly 27,000 genomes. The protocol was immunoSEQ multiplex PCR, while the TCRdb copy is restricted to in-frame clones and leaves out a portion. Here the sample spans 550,000 to 850,000 clones, around 72% being singletons. CD4+ cells were split into CD45RA+ naive and CD45RA-negative memory subsets. Of note for this clone: Its antigen is undetermined.

General study results and limits: On the whole, naive subsets had larger estimated richness than memory subsets had.

The chain combines TRBV9 with TRBJ2-3; 10 bases fit TRBD2. Specimen: memory CD4+ T cells sorted from blood. Described subset: CD45RA-negative fraction. This receptor was obtained from a woman under 40 in good health. CDR3 loop: CASRQELAGADTQYF. As DNA, the CDR3 is TGTGCCAGCAGGCAGGAGCTAGCGGGAGCTGATACGCAGTATTTT.